The 26 T cell receptor beta chains below all came from one sample that was sequenced in a study of blood T cell repertoires in COVID-19. The protocol was immunoSEQ multiplex PCR, while the TCRdb copy is restricted to in-frame clones and leaves out a portion. This table has approximately 180,000 clones, roughly 84% appearing once. The sample consisted of peripheral blood. The receptors originated from a person aged 70 to 85 with COVID-19, enrolled during active disease.

This clone was detected a few times. The V call is TRBV11-2, the J call TRBJ2-5; possible D gene TRBD2, 5 bases. Germline V lookup: CDR1 SGHAT, CDR2 FQNNGV. Trimming left V 0 bases short and J 5 bases short, with 28 bases between. The CDR3 extends over 20 amino acids. The CDR3, as DNA: TGTGCCAGCAGCTTAGATAATTCGGGGTGGCAACGGCCCCTCGGGGAGACCCAGTACTTC. It yields the protein CASSLDNSGWQRPLGETQYF. Complete variable domain (other parts from reference TRBV11-2 and TRBJ2-5): EAGVAQSPRYKIIEKRQSVAFWCNPISGHATLYWYQQILGQGPKLLIQFQNNGVVDDSQLPKDRFSAERLKGVDSTLKIQPAKLEDSAVYLCASSLDNSGWQRPLGETQYFGPGTRLLVL.

The V call is TRBV28, the J call TRBJ2-3; D is perhaps TRBD2 (6 bases). Germline CDR1 is MDHEN and CDR2 is SYDVKM. Trimming stripped 3 bases from V and 1 base from J, with 11 bases between. The CDR3 covers 15 residues. CDR3 bases: TGTGCCAGCAGTTTGGGGGGAGATGGCACAGATACGCAGTATTTT. This gives the protein CASSLGGDGTDTQYF.

This clone was seen a single time. J is TRBJ2-5 and V is TRBV7-2; TRBD2 matches at 9 bases. The length of the CDR3 is 16 residues. Per the germline V gene, CDR1 is SGHTA and CDR2 is FQGNSA. V shed 3 bases and J 3 bases; nucleotides not matched to a gene: 8. CDR3 coding DNA: TGTGCCAGCAGCTTCCATCATAGCGGGGGCAAAGAGACCCAGTACTTC. Its protein product is CASSFHHSGGKETQYF.

The J gene is TRBJ1-2, the V gene TRBV3-1 (or the pseudogene TRBV3-2), with D maybe TRBD1 (5 bases). Looked up from germline, CDR1 is LGHDT and CDR2 is YNNKEL (reference sequence). V lost 3 bases to trimming and J lost 4 bases, with 24 bases between them. The CDR3 is 18 amino acids. The CDR3 protein is CASSHIRDATRRGYGYTF. DNA for the CDR3: TGTGCCAGCAGCCATATCCGGGACGCTACCCGGCGGGGCTATGGCTACACCTTC.

The V gene is TRBV6-5, the J gene TRBJ1-1, with D uncertain. This CDR3 comprises 16 residues. Between the trimmed V and J ends, which lost 4 bases and 5 bases, there was a span of 20 bases. Germline CDR1 is MNHEY and CDR2 is SVGAGI. The CDR3 is CASSSPGGQGRTEAFF. The CDR3 coding sequence is TGTGCCAGCAGTTCTCCGGGTGGTCAAGGTAGAACTGAAGCTTTCTTT.

V usage is TRBV6-5 and J usage is TRBJ2-7, with TRBD1 matching over 12 bases. The germline V gene encodes CDR1 MNHEY and CDR2 SVGAGI. V dropped 3 bases and J dropped 6; count of bases not matched to a gene: 6. The CDR3 length is 15 residues. CDR3 region: CASSYSGQGAFEQYF. The DNA of the CDR3 is TGTGCCAGCAGTTATTCGGGACAGGGGGCTTTCGAGCAGTACTTC.

This clone appeared once. This rearrangement joins TRBV4-2 to TRBJ1-4, with D possibly TRBD1 on 5 matching bases. Germline V lookup: CDR1 LGHNA, CDR2 YNFKEQ. This CDR3 spans 17 amino acids. V lost 0 bases and J lost 1, with 12 bases in between. The CDR3 sequence is CASSQEVVTVTNEKLFF. In DNA, the CDR3 is TGTGCCAGCAGCCAAGAAGTAGTGACAGTAACTAATGAAAAACTGTTTTTT.

The V and J genes are TRBV5-1 and TRBJ1-2; D not resolved. This CDR3 has 15 amino acids. Germline CDR1 is SGHRS and CDR2 is YFSETQ. Trimming took off 0 bases at V and 0 bases at J, with 9 bases between the two ends. The CDR3 here is CASSLAAGSNYGYTF. The CDR3 coding sequence is TGCGCCAGCAGCTTGGCCGCAGGCTCTAACTATGGCTACACCTTC.

The V gene is TRBV7-2, the J gene TRBJ1-6, with D possibly TRBD1 on 5 matching bases. The germline V and J ends were trimmed by 2 bases and 10 bases, with 18 bases remaining between them. The CDR3 is 16 residues long. CDR1 and CDR2 from the germline V gene are SGHTA and FQGNSA. The CDR3 loop reads CASSLRQGGWGSPLHF. The CDR3 coding sequence is TGTGCCAGCAGCTTAAGGCAGGGAGGGTGGGGATCACCCCTCCACTTT.

The chain is built from TRBV5-1 and TRBJ1-6, with no clear D. Looked up from germline, CDR1 is SGHRS and CDR2 is YFSETQ. V was clipped by 0 bases and J by 8 bases, with 6 bases between them. CDR3 length equals 13 residues. CDR3 region: CASSLEADSPLHF. In DNA form, the CDR3 reads TGCGCCAGCAGCTTGGAGGCGGATTCACCCCTCCACTTT.

J is TRBJ2-2 and V is TRBV11-2, with 8 bases fitting TRBD2. V lost 7 bases, J lost 6 bases, and 10 bases stayed unmatched. CDR1 is SGHAT and CDR2 is FQNNGV in the germline V gene. The CDR3 sequence is 15 residues long. This CDR3 reads CASTPGGGSAGELFF. For the CDR3, the DNA is TGTGCCAGCACCCCCGGGGGGGGTTCGGCCGGGGAGCTGTTTTTT.

The CDR3 loop is CASSPATGAGLGPQHF. CDR3 bases: TGCGCCAGCAGCCCAGCAACAGGGGCCGGTCTGGGGCCCCAGCATTTT. The J gene is TRBJ1-5, the V gene TRBV4-1; 7 bases match TRBD1. This CDR3 is 16 amino acids long. Per germline, CDR1 MGHRA and CDR2 YSYEKL. The V segment lost 4 bases and the J segment 9 bases; nucleotides outside the gene matches: 15.

CDR3 amino acids: CASSLRGPQGNSPLHF. CDR3 in DNA: TGTGCCAGCAGCTTAAGGGGCCCTCAGGGTAATTCACCCCTCCACTTT. The chain uses TRBV11-2 and TRBJ1-6; D is perhaps TRBD1 (5 bases). The CDR3 is 16 residues long. V lost 2 bases and J 6 bases, leaving 14 bases between the germline ends. Germline V lookup: CDR1 SGHAT, CDR2 FQNNGV.

This chain uses TRBV7-8 with TRBJ1-5; 8 bases map to TRBD1. The junction had 6 bases not matched to a gene; V was cut back by 5 bases and J by 6 bases. The CDR3 totals 14 residues. Germline-derived CDR1 and CDR2 are SGHVS and FQNEAQ. CDR3 residues: CASSRGQGSQPQHF. The CDR3 DNA reads as TGTGCCAGCAGCCGAGGACAGGGTAGTCAGCCCCAGCATTTT. Looking up the rest from reference TRBV7-8 and TRBJ1-5 gives the full variable domain: GAGVSQSPRYKVAKRGQDVALRCDPISGHVSLFWYQQALGQGPEFLTYFQNEAQLDKSGLPSDRFFAERPEGSVSTLKIQRTQQEDSAVYLCASSRGQGSQPQHFGDGTRLSIL.

This clone was seen only a few times. This rearrangement joins TRBV19 to TRBJ2-4, with TRBD1 matching 7 bases. Germline values: CDR1 LNHDA, CDR2 SQIVND (reference sequence). With V trimmed by 5 bases and J by 8 bases, 12 bases remained unmatched. CDR3 size: 15 residues. The CDR3 nucleotides read TGTGCCAGTAGTCTTGGGACAGCCAGAGGTGACATTCAGTACTTC. Translated, it gives CASSLGTARGDIQYF.

The chain couples TRBV19 to TRBJ1-3; no definite D call. Between the trimmed V and J ends, which lost 6 bases and 4 bases, there was a span of 4 bases. Germline assignment: CDR1 LNHDA and CDR2 SQIVND (reference sequence). CDR3 size: 11 residues. The DNA of the CDR3 is TGTGCCAGTAGGCGGGGAAACACCATATATTTT. It encodes CASRRGNTIYF. Full variable domain (remainder filled in from reference TRBV19 and TRBJ1-3): DGGITQSPKYLFRKEGQNVTLSCEQNLNHDAMYWYRQDPGQGLRLIYYSQIVNDFQKGDIAEGYSVSREKKESFPLTVTSAQKNPTAFYLCASRRGNTIYFGEGSWLTVV.

The J gene is TRBJ2-5, the V gene TRBV5-6; D not certain. The CDR3 spans 13 residues. The V end lost 2 bases, the J end lost 5 bases, and 10 bases lay between the germline ends. Germline V gene sequence: CDR1 SGHDT, CDR2 YYEEEE. The CDR3 here is CASSFYSTETQYF. CDR3 nucleotide sequence: TGTGCCAGCAGCTTCTACTCCACGGAGACCCAGTACTTC. Together with reference TRBV5-6 and TRBJ2-5, the CDR3 gives the full variable domain: DAGVTQSPTHLIKTRGQQVTLRCSPKSGHDTVSWYQQALGQGPQFIFQYYEEEERQRGNFPDRFSGHQFPNYSSELNVNALLLGDSALYLCASSFYSTETQYFGPGTRLLVL.

V and J are TRBV29-1 and TRBJ2-3, with 7 bases aligning to TRBD1. CDR1 is SQVTM and CDR2 is ANQGSEA in the germline V gene. V lost 5 bases, J lost 1 base, and 6 bases stayed unmatched. This CDR3 spans 14 amino acids. CDR3 nucleotides: TGCAGCGTTCTTAACAGGGGTGGCACAGATACGCAGTATTTT. Translating it yields CSVLNRGGTDTQYF.

The CDR3 DNA is TGTGCCATCAGTGGGGGGGGGCTTTCTGGAAACACCATATATTTT. It translates to CAISGGGLSGNTIYF. The chain recombines TRBV10-3 with TRBJ1-3; TRBD1 might be the D (6 bases). Germline CDR1 and CDR2: ENHRY and SYGVKD. V lost 4 bases and J lost 1, with 11 bases in between. CDR3 size: 15 residues.

Here the CDR3 DNA reads TGTGCCACCGATGGGACAGGGGAGAAACCCCAGCATTTT. Translation: CATDGTGEKPQHF. The chain couples TRBV12-3 or TRBV12-4 to TRBJ1-5; TRBD1 matches 10 bases. Trimming removed 10 bases from V and 10 bases from J; junction bases left unmatched: 10. The CDR3 has 13 residues.

This clone was recorded once. The chain couples TRBV24-1 to TRBJ1-4; D is unresolved. Germline V gives CDR1 KGHDR, CDR2 SFDVKD. Between the trimmed V and J ends, which lost 2 bases and 8 bases, there was a span of 14 bases. CDR3 length: 15 residues. As DNA, the CDR3 is TGTGCCACCAGTGATTCGGACCCCGGCGGGGAAAAACTGTTTTTT. Translation: CATSDSDPGGEKLFF.

V usage is TRBV9 and J usage is TRBJ2-2, with 8 positions matching TRBD1. Germline CDR1 is SGDLS and CDR2 is YYNGEE. J lost 2 bases, V lost 3 bases, and 9 bases had no gene match. This CDR3 is built from 17 residues. The DNA for the CDR3 is TGTGCCAGCAGCGCCACATGGACAGGGTTAAACACCGGGGAGCTGTTTTTT. This codes for CASSATWTGLNTGELFF.

The DNA for the CDR3 is TGTGCCAGCAGCTTAGGTTTGACTAGCGGGACTATGATCCAAGAGACCCAGTACTTC. Translation: CASSLGLTSGTMIQETQYF. The chain couples TRBV11-2 to TRBJ2-5, with 11 bases that match TRBD2. J was trimmed by 1 base and V by 1 base; bases with no gene match: 11. Germline CDR1 reads SGHAT; CDR2 reads FQNNGV. The CDR3 is made up of 19 amino acids.

The gene calls are TRBV7-2 and TRBJ1-5; D is perhaps TRBD1 (6 bases). The CDR3 contains 15 residues. V gave up 4 bases and J gave up 7 bases, with 17 bases separating them. Per the germline V gene, CDR1 is SGHTA and CDR2 is FQGNSA. This CDR3 is CASSSQTRGSQPQHF. The CDR3, as DNA: TGTGCCAGCAGCTCCCAAACCAGGGGAAGCCAGCCCCAGCATTTT. Full variable domain (outside the CDR3, taken from reference TRBV7-2 and TRBJ1-5): GAGVSQSPSNKVTEKGKDVELRCDPISGHTALYWYRQSLGQGLEFLIYFQGNSAPDKSGLPSDRFSAERTGGSVSTLTIQRTQQEDSAVYLCASSSQTRGSQPQHFGDGTRLSIL.

This clone has just one count. The chain couples TRBV19 to TRBJ1-1; unclear D gene. This CDR3 spans 15 amino acids. CDR1 is LNHDA, CDR2 SQIVND, per germline (reference sequence). Trimming took 3 bases from V and 3 from J, leaving 14 bases between them. CDR3 nucleotide sequence: TGTGCCAGTAGTATTGCTAATTTGATGTACACTGAAGCTTTCTTT. It codes for CASSIANLMYTEAFF.

The V gene is TRBV5-1, the J gene TRBJ2-3; D might be TRBD2 (5 bases). Germline values: CDR1 SGHRS, CDR2 YFSETQ. V lost 0 bases and J lost 4, with 9 bases in between. This CDR3 has 14 amino acids. Written as DNA, the CDR3 is TGCGCCAGCAGCTTGGGAGGGTTTCCAGATACGCAGTATTTT. It yields the protein CASSLGGFPDTQYF.